Shown below are 13 T cell receptor beta chains from a single sample sequenced in a study of shared clonotypes between healthy human individuals. CD45RO-negative, CCR7-positively selected cells formed the naive CD8 fraction, excluding terminally differentiated effector memory CD45RA+ cells. The method was immunoSEQ multiplex PCR; TCRdb's version includes in-frame clones alone and lacks a portion of them. Among around 1.9 million clones listed, around 93% were seen once. The sample comprised naive CD8+ T cells from PBMCs. The origin of the receptors is a young man in good health. Some clones in this sample may be carry-over from other donors' samples.

This sequence joins TRBV7-9 and TRBJ1-2; 7 bases match TRBD1. The germline CDR1 and CDR2 sequences are SEHNR and FQNEAQ (reference sequence). CDR3 length equals 13 residues. V shed 5 bases, J shed 8 bases, and the junction held 8 bases outside the gene matches. The DNA of the CDR3 is TGTGCCAGCAGCCCAGGGGGGGCGAAGGGCTACACCTTC. Translated, it gives CASSPGGAKGYTF. The entire variable domain, with the rest obtained from reference TRBV7-9 and TRBJ1-2, is as follows: DTGVSQNPRHKITKRGQNVTFRCDPISEHNRLYWYRQTLGQGPEFLTYFQNEAQLEKSRLLSDRFSAERPKGSFSTLEIQRTEQGDSAMYLCASSPGGAKGYTFGSGTRLTVV.

The chain has TRBV28 and TRBJ2-6; the D is unclear. Trimming left V 8 bases short and J 3 bases short, with 8 bases between. The germline V gene encodes CDR1 MDHEN and CDR2 SYDVKM. This CDR3 has 13 residues. CDR3 coding DNA: TGTGCCAGCGGGGTGGGTGGGGCCAACGTCCTGACTTTC. Translating it yields CASGVGGANVLTF.

The V gene is TRBV7-6, the J gene TRBJ2-1; D perhaps matches TRBD1 (5 bases). CDR3 length: 13 residues. The V and J ends lost 3 bases and 7 bases respectively, with 10 bases between them. Germline assignment: CDR1 SGHVS and CDR2 FNYEAQ. The CDR3 coding sequence is TGTGCCAGCAGCTTGAGCAGGGCTAATGAGCAGTTCTTC. Amino acid sequence: CASSLSRANEQFF.

As regards this clone: Additional DNA sequences in this sample encode the identical CDR3. This sequence joins TRBV27 and TRBJ2-7, with D perhaps TRBD2 (5 bases). Germline values: CDR1 MNHEY, CDR2 SMNVEV (reference sequence). The length of the CDR3 is 12 residues. Trimming left V 5 bases short and J 3 bases short, with 8 bases between. The CDR3 sequence is CASSTRGYEQYF. The CDR3 DNA follows: TGTGCCAGCAGTACTAGAGGCTACGAGCAGTACTTC.

The rearrangement uses TRBV27 and TRBJ2-7; D gene unclear. The CDR3 has 14 amino acids. Trimming took off 5 bases at V and 3 bases at J, with 14 bases between the two ends. Germline assignment: CDR1 MNHEY and CDR2 SMNVEV (reference sequence). CDR3 sequence: CASSPSMRLYEQYF. The DNA of the CDR3 is TGTGCCAGCAGTCCGTCCATGAGGCTCTACGAGCAGTACTTC.

The genes are TRBV6-6 and TRBJ2-3, with D hard to call. This CDR3 is 12 amino acids long. The V gene lost 7 bases and the J gene lost 0 bases, with 5 bases spanning the gap. From germline, CDR1 is MNHNY and CDR2 SVGAGI (reference sequence). CDR3 in amino acids: CASTYSTDTQYF. Here the CDR3 DNA reads TGTGCCAGCACCTATAGCACAGATACGCAGTATTTT.

As concerns this clone: Other DNA sequences in this specimen translate into the identical CDR3. V is TRBV7-2 and J is TRBJ2-7, with 10 bases aligning to TRBD1. The CDR3 runs 14 residues. Germline trimming cut 5 bases from V and 3 bases from J; bases unmatched to any gene: 4. Germline assignment: CDR1 SGHTA and CDR2 FQGNSA. The DNA of the CDR3 is TGTGCCAGCAGCAACCGGGACAGGGGCTACGAGCAGTACTTC. Encoded protein: CASSNRDRGYEQYF.

The rearrangement joins TRBV28 to TRBJ1-2, with D unresolved. Trimming stripped 6 bases from V and 8 bases from J, with 19 bases between. Germline CDR1 MDHEN, CDR2 SYDVKM. CDR3 size: 14 residues. CDR3 nucleotides: TGTGCCAGCAGCCCTGCGAACCCAGATGGCGGCTACACCTTC. This translates into CASSPANPDGGYTF.

The chain combines TRBV5-6 with TRBJ2-1; D tentatively reads TRBD1 or TRBD2 (5 bases each). CDR3 length: 13 amino acids. Trimming stripped 7 bases from V and 7 bases from J, with 15 bases between. Germline V gene data show CDR1 as SGHDT and CDR2 as YYEEEE. The CDR3 bases are TGTGCCAGCGAGGGGCAGGTAAGGAATGAGCAGTTCTTC. Its translation is CASEGQVRNEQFF.

The chain couples TRBV4-3 to TRBJ1-2; 9 bases agree with TRBD1. The junction had 12 bases not matched to a gene; V was cut back by 3 bases and J by 4 bases. The CDR3 length is 17 residues. Per the germline V gene, CDR1 is LGHNA and CDR2 is YSLEER. The CDR3: CASSQGTGQGLIYGYTF. CDR3 in DNA: TGCGCCAGCAGCCAGGGGACTGGACAGGGGTTGATCTATGGCTACACCTTC.

This chain links TRBV7-9 with TRBJ2-1; TRBD2 matches 8 bases. The J segment lost 2 bases and the V segment lost 0 bases, leaving 6 bases of the junction unmatched. Germline V gene sequence: CDR1 SEHNR, CDR2 FQNEAQ (reference sequence). The CDR3 spans 17 residues. The CDR3 DNA reads TGTGCCAGCAGCTTAGCGCTCGGCGGGAGGCCCTACAATGAGCAGTTCTTC. Its translation is CASSLALGGRPYNEQFF.

The genes are TRBV28 and TRBJ1-5, with D possibly TRBD1 on 5 matching bases. V shed 6 bases and J shed 1 base, with 10 bases lying between them. The CDR3 runs to 14 residues. CDR1 and CDR2 (germline): MDHEN, SYDVKM. The CDR3 loop is CASRPDRSNQPQHF. DNA of the CDR3: TGTGCCAGCAGACCAGACAGAAGCAATCAGCCCCAGCATTTT.

The chain carries TRBV7-9 and TRBJ1-2, with no clear D. Trimming cost V 7 bases and J 6 bases, with 15 bases left between them. Germline CDR1 reads SEHNR; CDR2 reads FQNEAQ (reference sequence). This CDR3 has 13 residues. CDR3 DNA: TGTGCCAGCACCCTTGGACGGTTGAATGGCTACACCTTC. The encoded protein is CASTLGRLNGYTF.